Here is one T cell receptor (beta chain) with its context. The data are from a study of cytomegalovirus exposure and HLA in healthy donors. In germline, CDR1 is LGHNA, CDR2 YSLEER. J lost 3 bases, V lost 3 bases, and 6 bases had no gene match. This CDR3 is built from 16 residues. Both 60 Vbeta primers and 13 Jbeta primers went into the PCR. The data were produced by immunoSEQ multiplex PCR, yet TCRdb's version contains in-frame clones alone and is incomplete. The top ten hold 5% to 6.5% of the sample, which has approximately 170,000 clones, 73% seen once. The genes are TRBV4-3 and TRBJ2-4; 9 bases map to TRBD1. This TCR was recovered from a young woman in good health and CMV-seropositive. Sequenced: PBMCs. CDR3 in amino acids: CASSQGQGLGKNIQYF. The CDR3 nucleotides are TGCGCCAGCAGCCAGGGACAGGGTCTGGGCAAAAACATTCAGTACTTC.